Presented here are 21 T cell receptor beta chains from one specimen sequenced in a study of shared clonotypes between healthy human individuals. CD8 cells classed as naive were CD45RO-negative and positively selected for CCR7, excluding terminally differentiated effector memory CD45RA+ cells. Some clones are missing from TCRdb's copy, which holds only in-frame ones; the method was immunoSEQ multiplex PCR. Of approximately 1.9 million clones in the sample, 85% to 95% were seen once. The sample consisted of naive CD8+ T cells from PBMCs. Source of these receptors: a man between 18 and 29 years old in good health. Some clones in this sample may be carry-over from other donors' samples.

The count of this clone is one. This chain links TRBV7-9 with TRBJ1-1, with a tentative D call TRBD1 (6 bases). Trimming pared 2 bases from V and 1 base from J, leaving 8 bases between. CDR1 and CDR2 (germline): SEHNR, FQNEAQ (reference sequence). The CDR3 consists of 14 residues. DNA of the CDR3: TGTGCCAGCAGCTTAACAGGGCCGAACACTGAAGCTTTCTTT. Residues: CASSLTGPNTEAFF.

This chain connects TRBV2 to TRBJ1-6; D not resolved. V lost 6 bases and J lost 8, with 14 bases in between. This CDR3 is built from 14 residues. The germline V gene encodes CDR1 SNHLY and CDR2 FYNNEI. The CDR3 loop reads CASSSRENYSPLHF. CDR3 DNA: TGTGCCAGCAGCTCCCGGGAAAACTATTCACCCCTCCACTTT.

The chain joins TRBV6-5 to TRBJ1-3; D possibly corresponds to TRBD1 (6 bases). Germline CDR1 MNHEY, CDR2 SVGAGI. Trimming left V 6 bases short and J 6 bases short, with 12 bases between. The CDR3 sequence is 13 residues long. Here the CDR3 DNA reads TGTGCCAGCAGCCCAGGGGAGGAAAACACCATATATTTT. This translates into CASSPGEENTIYF.

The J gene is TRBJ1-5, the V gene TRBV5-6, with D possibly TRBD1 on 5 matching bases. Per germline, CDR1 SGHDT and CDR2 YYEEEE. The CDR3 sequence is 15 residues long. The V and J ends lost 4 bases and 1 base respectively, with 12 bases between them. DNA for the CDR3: TGTGCCAGCAGCCTTTCGGGGGGAAGCAATCAGCCCCAGCATTTT. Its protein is CASSLSGGSNQPQHF.

This CDR3 is CAWGVGFYEQYF. The CDR3 DNA follows: TGTGCCTGGGGGGTGGGTTTCTACGAGCAGTACTTC. The genes are TRBV30 and TRBJ2-7; D call uncertain. The CDR3 sequence is 12 residues long. V was trimmed by 5 bases and J by 3 bases, leaving 11 bases between them. CDR1 is GTSNPN and CDR2 is SVGIG in the germline V gene (reference sequence).

The CDR3 region is CASSESRISARNTEAFF. The CDR3 coding sequence is TGTGCCAGCAGTGAATCCCGGATTTCAGCTCGGAACACTGAAGCTTTCTTT. This chain joins TRBV6-1 and TRBJ1-1; D unclear. This CDR3 is 17 amino acids long. Trimming left V 2 bases short and J 1 base short, with 17 bases between. Germline CDR1 MNHNS, CDR2 SASEGT.

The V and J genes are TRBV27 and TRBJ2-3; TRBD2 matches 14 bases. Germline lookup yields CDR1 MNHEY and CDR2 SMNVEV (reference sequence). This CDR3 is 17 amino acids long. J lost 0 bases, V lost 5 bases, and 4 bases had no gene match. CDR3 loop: CASSTGLAGASTDTQYF. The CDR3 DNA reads TGTGCCAGCAGTACGGGACTAGCGGGGGCGAGCACAGATACGCAGTATTTT.

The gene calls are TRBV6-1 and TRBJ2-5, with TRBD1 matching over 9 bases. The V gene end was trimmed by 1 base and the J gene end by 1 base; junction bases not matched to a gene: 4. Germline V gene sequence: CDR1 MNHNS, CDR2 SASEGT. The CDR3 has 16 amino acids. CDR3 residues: CASSEGTGVLQETQYF. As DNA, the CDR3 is TGTGCCAGCAGTGAAGGGACAGGGGTCCTCCAAGAGACCCAGTACTTC.

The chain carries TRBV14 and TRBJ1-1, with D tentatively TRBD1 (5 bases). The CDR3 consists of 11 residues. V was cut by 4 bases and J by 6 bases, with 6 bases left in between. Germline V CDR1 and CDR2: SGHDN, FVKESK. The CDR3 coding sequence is TGTGCCAGCAGCCCGGGGCCTGAAGCTTTCTTT. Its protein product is CASSPGPEAFF.

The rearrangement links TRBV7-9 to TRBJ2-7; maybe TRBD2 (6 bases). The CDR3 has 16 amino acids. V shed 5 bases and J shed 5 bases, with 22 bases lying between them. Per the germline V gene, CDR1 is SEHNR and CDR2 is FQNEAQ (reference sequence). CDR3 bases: TGTGCCAGCAGCCAGGGCGAGCGGCAAGGAGGGAACGAGCAGTACTTC. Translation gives CASSQGERQGGNEQYF.

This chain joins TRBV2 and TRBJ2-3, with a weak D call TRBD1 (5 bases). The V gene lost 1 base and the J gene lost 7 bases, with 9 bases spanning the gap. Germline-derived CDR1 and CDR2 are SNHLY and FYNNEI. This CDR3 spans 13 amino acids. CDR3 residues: CASSEGGANTQYF. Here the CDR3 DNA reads TGTGCCAGCAGTGAAGGGGGCGCGAATACGCAGTATTTT.

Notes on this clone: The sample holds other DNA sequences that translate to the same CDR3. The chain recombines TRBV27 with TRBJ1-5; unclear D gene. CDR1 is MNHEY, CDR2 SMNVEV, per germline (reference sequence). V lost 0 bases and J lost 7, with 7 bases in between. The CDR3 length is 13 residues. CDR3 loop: CASSLSRVQPQHF. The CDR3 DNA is TGTGCCAGCAGTTTATCGCGGGTCCAGCCCCAGCATTTT.

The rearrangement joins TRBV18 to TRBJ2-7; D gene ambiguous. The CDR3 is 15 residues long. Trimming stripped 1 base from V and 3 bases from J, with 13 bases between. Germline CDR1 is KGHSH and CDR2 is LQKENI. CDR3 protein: CASSPRQMSDYEQYF. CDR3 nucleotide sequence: TGTGCCAGCTCACCACGACAAATGAGCGACTACGAGCAGTACTTC.

Here the CDR3 DNA reads TGTGCCAGCTCACCAGACAGGGCCCTCTACGAGCAGTACTTC. Amino acids: CASSPDRALYEQYF. The chain is built from TRBV18 and TRBJ2-7; 7 bases line up with TRBD1. This CDR3 is built from 14 residues. The V segment lost 2 bases and the J segment 3 bases; nucleotides outside the gene matches: 4. CDR1 KGHSH and CDR2 LQKENI come from the germline V gene.

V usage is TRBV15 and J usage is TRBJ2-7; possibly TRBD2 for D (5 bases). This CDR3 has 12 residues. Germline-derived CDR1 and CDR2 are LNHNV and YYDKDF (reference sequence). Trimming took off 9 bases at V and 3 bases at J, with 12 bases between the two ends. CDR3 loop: CATGRKGYEQYF. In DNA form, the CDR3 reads TGTGCCACAGGGAGAAAGGGCTACGAGCAGTACTTC.

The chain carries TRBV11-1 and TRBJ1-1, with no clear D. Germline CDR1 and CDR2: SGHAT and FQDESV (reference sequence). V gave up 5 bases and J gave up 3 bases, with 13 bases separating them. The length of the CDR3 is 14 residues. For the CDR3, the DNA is TGTGCCAGCAGCCGCCTCGAAGGGCACACTGAAGCTTTCTTT. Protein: CASSRLEGHTEAFF.

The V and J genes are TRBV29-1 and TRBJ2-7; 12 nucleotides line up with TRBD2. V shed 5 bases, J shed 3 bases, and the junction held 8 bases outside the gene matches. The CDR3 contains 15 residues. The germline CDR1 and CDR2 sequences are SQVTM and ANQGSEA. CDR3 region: CSVSSTSGRLYEQYF. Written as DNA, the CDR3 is TGCAGCGTTTCCTCGACTAGCGGGAGACTCTACGAGCAGTACTTC.

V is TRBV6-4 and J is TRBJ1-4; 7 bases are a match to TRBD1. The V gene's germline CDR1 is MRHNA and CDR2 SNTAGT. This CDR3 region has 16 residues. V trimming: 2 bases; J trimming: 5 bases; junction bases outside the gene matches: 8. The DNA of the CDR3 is TGTGCCAGCAGTGACCCTTTAACAGGGGAAAATGAAAAACTGTTTTTT. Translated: CASSDPLTGENEKLFF.

CDR3 DNA: TGCGCCAGCAGCCAAGAAGCTATCCTTGGCGAGCAGTACTTC. Amino acid sequence: CASSQEAILGEQYF. The V and J genes are TRBV4-3 and TRBJ2-7; D gene uncertain. The CDR3 consists of 14 residues. The germline V gene has CDR1 LGHNA and CDR2 YSLEER. The germline V and J ends were trimmed by 0 bases and 6 bases, with 12 bases remaining between them.

The chain's CDR3 is CASSLTGTEFYEQYF. Written as DNA, the CDR3 is TGTGCCAGCAGCTTAACAGGGACCGAGTTCTACGAGCAGTACTTC. The chain employs TRBV5-6 and TRBJ2-7; perhaps TRBD1 as D (6 bases). Germline CDR1 and CDR2: SGHDT and YYEEEE. The CDR3 runs 15 residues. The germline V and J ends were trimmed by 2 bases and 3 bases, with 15 bases remaining between them.

CDR3 region: CASRLTVNEKLFF. CDR3 coding DNA: TGTGCCAGCAGACTGACAGTTAATGAAAAACTGTTTTTT. This chain links TRBV6-6 with TRBJ1-4, with TRBD1 as a possible D gene (5 bases). Germline V lookup: CDR1 MNHNY, CDR2 SVGAGI (reference sequence). This CDR3 is built from 13 residues. Trimming took off 6 bases at V and 4 bases at J, with 9 bases between the two ends.